This T cell receptor beta chain was identified during a study of OX40 agonist ivuxolimab in advanced cancers. The wider study: Dosing consisted of intravenous ivuxolimab at 0.01 to 10 mg/kg every 2 weeks.

This clone came up a few times. Its matching antigen is unknown. A read error may account for a junction end that differs from germline. General study points: By week 6 at 0.1 to 3.0 mg/kg, blood CD4+ and CD8+ T cells had expanded clonally.

Germline V gene data show CDR1 as LGHNA and CDR2 as YSLEER. The CDR3 length is 10 residues. Exclusion of a patient followed from autoimmune disease history or systemic immunosuppression. Here immunoSEQ multiplex PCR was the method, and the copy in TCRdb shows in-frame clones only, minus some. The sample consists of about 19,000 clones, roughly 88% of them appearing once. The material sequenced was CD4+ or CD8+ T cells sorted from blood, taken in a trial of the OX40 agonist ivuxolimab. This TCR came from an adult with an advanced solid tumor such as melanoma, head and neck, liver or kidney cancer. This chain uses TRBV4-3 with TRBJ1-2; D remains unclear. The CDR3 sequence is CASSQGAQVF. The DNA for the CDR3 is TGCGCCAGCAGCCAAGGCGCCCAAGTCTTC.